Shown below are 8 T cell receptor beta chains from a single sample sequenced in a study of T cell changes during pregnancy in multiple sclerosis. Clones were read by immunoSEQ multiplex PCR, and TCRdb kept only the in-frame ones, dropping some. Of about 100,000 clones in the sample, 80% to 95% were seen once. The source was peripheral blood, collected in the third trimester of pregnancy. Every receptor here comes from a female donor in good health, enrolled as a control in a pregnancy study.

The CDR3, as DNA: TGTGCCAGCAGCTTAGGGACAAACTATGGCTACACCTTC. Residues: CASSLGTNYGYTF. V gene TRBV7-9 combines with J gene TRBJ1-2; D is possibly TRBD1 (5 bases). Germline V gene sequence: CDR1 SEHNR, CDR2 FQNEAQ (reference sequence). The CDR3 is 13 residues long. V lost 1 base to trimming and J lost 2 bases, with 5 bases between them.

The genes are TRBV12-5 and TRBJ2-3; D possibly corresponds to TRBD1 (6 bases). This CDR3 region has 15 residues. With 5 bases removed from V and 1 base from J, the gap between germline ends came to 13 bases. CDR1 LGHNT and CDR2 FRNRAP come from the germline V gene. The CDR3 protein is CASGPQGRGTDTQYF. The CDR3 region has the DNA TGTGCTAGTGGTCCACAGGGTCGAGGCACAGATACGCAGTATTTT.

The CDR3: CAISESLRVAGQETQYF. CDR3 bases: TGTGCCATCAGTGAGTCGCTGAGGGTAGCGGGACAAGAGACCCAGTACTTC. The V call is TRBV10-3, the J call TRBJ2-5; 8 nucleotides line up with TRBD2. The CDR3 spans 17 residues. Looked up from germline, CDR1 is ENHRY and CDR2 is SYGVKD. Germline trimming cut 0 bases from V and 2 bases from J; bases unmatched to any gene: 8.

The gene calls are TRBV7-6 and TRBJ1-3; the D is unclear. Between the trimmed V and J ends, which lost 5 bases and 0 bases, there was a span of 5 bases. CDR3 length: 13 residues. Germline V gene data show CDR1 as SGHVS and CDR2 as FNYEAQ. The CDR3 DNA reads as TGTGCCAGCAGCCCAGGCTCTGGAAACACCATATATTTT. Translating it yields CASSPGSGNTIYF.

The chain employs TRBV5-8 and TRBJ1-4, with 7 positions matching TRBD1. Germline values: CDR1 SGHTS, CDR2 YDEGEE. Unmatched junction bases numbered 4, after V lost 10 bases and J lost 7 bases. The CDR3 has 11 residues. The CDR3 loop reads CAGDRAEKLFF. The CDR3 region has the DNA TGTGCCGGTGACAGGGCTGAAAAACTGTTTTTT.

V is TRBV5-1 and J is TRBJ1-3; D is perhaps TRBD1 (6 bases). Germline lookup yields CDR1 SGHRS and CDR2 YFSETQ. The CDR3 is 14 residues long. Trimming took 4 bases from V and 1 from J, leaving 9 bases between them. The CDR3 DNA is TGCGCCAGCAGCCCACAGGGTTCTGGAAACACCATATATTTT. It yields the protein CASSPQGSGNTIYF.

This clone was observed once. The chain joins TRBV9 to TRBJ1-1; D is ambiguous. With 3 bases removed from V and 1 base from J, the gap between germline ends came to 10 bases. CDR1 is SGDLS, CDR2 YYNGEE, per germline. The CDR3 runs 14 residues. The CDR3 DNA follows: TGTGCCAGCAGCGGGACTATCGGGAACACTGAAGCTTTCTTT. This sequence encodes CASSGTIGNTEAFF.

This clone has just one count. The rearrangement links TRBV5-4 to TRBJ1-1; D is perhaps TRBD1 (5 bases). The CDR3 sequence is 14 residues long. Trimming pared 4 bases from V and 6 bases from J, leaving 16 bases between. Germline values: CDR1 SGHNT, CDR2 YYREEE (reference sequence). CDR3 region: CASSPREEGPEAFF. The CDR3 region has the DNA TGTGCCAGCAGCCCCAGGGAGGAAGGGCCTGAAGCTTTCTTT. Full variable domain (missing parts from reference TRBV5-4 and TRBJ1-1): ETGVTQSPTHLIKTRGQQVTLRCSSQSGHNTVSWYQQALGQGPQFIFQYYREEENGRGNFPPRFSGLQFPNYSSELNVNALELDDSALYLCASSPREEGPEAFFGQGTRLTVV.